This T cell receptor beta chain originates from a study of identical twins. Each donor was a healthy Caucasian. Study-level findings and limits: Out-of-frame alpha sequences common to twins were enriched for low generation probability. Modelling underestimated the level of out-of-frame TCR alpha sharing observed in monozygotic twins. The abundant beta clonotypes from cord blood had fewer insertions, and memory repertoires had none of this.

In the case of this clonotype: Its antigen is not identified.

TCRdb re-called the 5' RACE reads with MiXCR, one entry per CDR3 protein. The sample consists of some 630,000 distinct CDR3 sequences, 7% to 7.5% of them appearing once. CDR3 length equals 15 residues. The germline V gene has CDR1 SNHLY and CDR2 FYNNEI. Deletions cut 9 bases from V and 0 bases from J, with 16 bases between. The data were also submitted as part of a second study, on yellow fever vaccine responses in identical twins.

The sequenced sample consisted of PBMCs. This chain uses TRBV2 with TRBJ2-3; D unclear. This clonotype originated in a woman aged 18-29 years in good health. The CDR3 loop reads CARRGRATSTDTQYF. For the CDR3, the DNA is TGTGCCAGGAGAGGACGTGCCACTAGCACAGATACGCAGTATTTT.